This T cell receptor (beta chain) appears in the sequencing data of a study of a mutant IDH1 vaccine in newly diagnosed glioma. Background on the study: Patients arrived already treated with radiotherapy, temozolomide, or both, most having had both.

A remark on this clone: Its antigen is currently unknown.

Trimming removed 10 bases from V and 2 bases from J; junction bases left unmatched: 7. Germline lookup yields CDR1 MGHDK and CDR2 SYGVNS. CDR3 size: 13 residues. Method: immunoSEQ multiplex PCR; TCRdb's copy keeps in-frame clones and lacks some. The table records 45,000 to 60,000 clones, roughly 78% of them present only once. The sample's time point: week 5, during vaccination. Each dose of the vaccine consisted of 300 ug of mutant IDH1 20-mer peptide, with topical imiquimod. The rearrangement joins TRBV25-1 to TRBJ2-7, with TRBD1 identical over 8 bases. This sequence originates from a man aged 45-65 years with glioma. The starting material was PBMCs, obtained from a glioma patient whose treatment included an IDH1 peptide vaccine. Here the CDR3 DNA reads TGTGCCACCAGGGACAGGTTAACCTACGAGCAGTACTTC. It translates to CATRDRLTYEQYF.